This TCR beta chain is drawn from a study of T cell clonality in common variable immunodeficiency. This clone was found many times. The read ends 3 residues before the CDR3 terminus; that terminus is restored from the germline J gene. Equal genomic DNA amounts from CVID and control samples were sequenced. The repertoire was sequenced with immunoSEQ multiplex PCR; TCRdb's copy has only in-frame clones and lacks some. The sample is made up of some 60,000 clones, none counted only once. This CDR3 contains 14 residues. V was clipped by 5 bases and J by 2 bases; unmatched bases: 5. Germline V gene data show CDR1 as SGHAT and CDR2 as FQNNGV. Caucasian heritage predominated among both patients and controls.

This chain joins TRBV11-2 and TRBJ1-2; TRBD1 aligns across 7 bases. This TCR came from a person between 18 and 69 years old in good health. Sequenced: peripheral blood mononuclear cells. This CDR3 reads CASSTSTGNYGYTF. The CDR3 DNA, read in part, is TGTGCCAGCAGCACATCGACAGGGAACTATGGC.